The 28 T cell receptor beta chains listed next were all sequenced from one sample in a study of T-cell reconstitution after alpha-beta-depleted transplantation in children. Molecular barcoding with unique molecular identifiers was used for the TCRbeta library. TCRdb reprocessed the PCR reads with MiXCR, giving one entry per CDR3 protein. This sample has about 360,000 distinct CDR3 sequences; approximately 12% occur once, and the top ten carry 4% to 5.5%. This sample comprised PBMCs, obtained from the stem cell graft. Receptor source: a human donor who donated a stem cell graft to a child with Fanconi anemia.

J is TRBJ1-4 and V is TRBV5-1; 11 nucleotides match TRBD1. V gave up 3 bases and J gave up 8 bases; unmatched junction bases: 9. The germline V gene has CDR1 SGHRS and CDR2 YFSETQ. The CDR3 spans 16 residues. As DNA, the CDR3 is TGCGCCAGCAGCTCTGGGCCGGGACAGGGGGAAGAAAAACTGTTTTTT. Amino acid sequence: CASSSGPGQGEEKLFF. The whole variable domain, remainder taken from reference TRBV5-1 and TRBJ1-4, is KAGVTQTPRYLIKTRGQQVTLSCSPISGHRSVSWYQQTPGQGLQFLFEYFSETQRNKGNFPGRFSGRQFSNSRSEMNVSTLELGDSALYLCASSSGPGQGEEKLFFGSGTQLSVL.

This clonotype has more than one count but fewer than ten. This chain uses TRBV6-2 or TRBV6-3 with TRBJ2-1; 15 bases agree with TRBD2. V lost 5 bases, J lost 8 bases, and 7 bases stayed unmatched. The CDR3 length is 16 residues. Germline V gene sequence: CDR1 MNHEY, CDR2 SVGEGT. Here the CDR3 reads CASSTGLAGGSDEQFF. In DNA form, the CDR3 reads TGTGCCAGCAGTACGGGACTAGCGGGGGGCAGCGATGAGCAGTTCTTC.

The rearrangement uses TRBV7-9 and TRBJ1-2; possible D gene TRBD1, 6 bases. V dropped 4 bases and J dropped 3 bases, with 12 bases sitting between them. The CDR3 is 14 amino acids. Germline V gives CDR1 SEHNR, CDR2 FQNEAQ (reference sequence). The CDR3 sequence: CASSSRGSYYGYTF. CDR3 nucleotide sequence: TGTGCCAGCAGCTCCAGGGGCTCCTACTATGGCTACACCTTC.

A few counts support this clonotype. This chain connects TRBV12-3 or TRBV12-4 to TRBJ1-1, with 7 positions matching TRBD1. The V gene end was trimmed by 6 bases and the J gene end by 4 bases; junction bases not matched to a gene: 8. The CDR3 covers 14 residues. CDR3 nucleotide sequence: TGTGCCAGCAGGCCACAGGGGACGAGCACTGAAGCTTTCTTT. This gives the protein CASRPQGTSTEAFF.

V is TRBV7-8 and J is TRBJ1-1; D perhaps matches TRBD1 (5 bases). There are 13 residues in the CDR3. Germline V lookup: CDR1 SGHVS, CDR2 FQNEAQ. V lost 8 bases and J lost 5, with 15 bases in between. The chain's CDR3 is CASERDVETEAFF. CDR3 DNA: TGTGCCAGCGAGAGGGACGTGGAAACTGAAGCTTTCTTT.

This clonotype turned up a few times. The genes are TRBV7-9 and TRBJ2-4; TRBD1 aligns across 8 bases. The length of the CDR3 is 15 residues. Germline CDR1 reads SEHNR; CDR2 reads FQNEAQ (reference sequence). V was clipped by 8 bases and J by 0 bases; unmatched bases: 6. The CDR3 region is CASQGARLAKNIQYF. The CDR3 DNA follows: TGTGCCAGCCAGGGGGCTAGGCTAGCCAAAAACATTCAGTACTTC.

At least ten counts were recorded for this clonotype. V is TRBV18 and J is TRBJ2-3; D unclear. Germline lookup yields CDR1 KGHSH and CDR2 LQKENI. V lost 2 bases and J lost 3, with 9 bases in between. The CDR3 length is 14 residues. This CDR3 is CASSPEHATDTQYF. The CDR3 DNA is TGTGCCAGCTCACCAGAGCATGCGACAGATACGCAGTATTTT.

This clonotype showed up just a few times. This rearrangement joins TRBV4-2 to TRBJ2-5, with D possibly being TRBD1 (5 bases). Germline V CDR1 and CDR2: LGHNA, YNFKEQ. V lost 1 base to trimming and J lost 3 bases, with 9 bases between them. The CDR3 contains 14 residues. The CDR3 reads CASSQAIGEETQYF. The DNA for the CDR3 is TGTGCCAGCAGCCAAGCGATAGGGGAAGAGACCCAGTACTTC.

This chain connects TRBV20-1 to TRBJ2-1, with D possibly matching TRBD2 (5 bases). The germline CDR1 and CDR2 sequences are DFQATT and SNEGSKA (reference sequence). V lost 6 bases to trimming and J lost 7 bases, with 16 bases between them. The CDR3 consists of 13 residues. The CDR3 region has the DNA TGCAGTGCCTTCTCACCGACGGGAAATGAGCAGTTCTTC. Translation gives CSAFSPTGNEQFF.

This chain joins TRBV10-3 and TRBJ1-3; D gene ambiguous. Germline values: CDR1 ENHRY, CDR2 SYGVKD. Trimming took 4 bases from V and 4 from J, leaving 14 bases between them. The CDR3 loop spans 15 amino acids. The CDR3 sequence is CAISVETLPGNTIYF. The CDR3 DNA reads as TGTGCCATCAGTGTTGAGACCCTGCCCGGAAACACCATATATTTT.

This clonotype was recorded a few times. This rearrangement joins TRBV3-1 to TRBJ2-7, with D unclear. V was pared by 1 base and J by 0 bases, with 10 bases between. Germline CDR1 and CDR2: LGHDT and YNNKEL (reference sequence). The CDR3 length is 15 residues. CDR3 bases: TGTGCCAGCAGCCAAGGGGCTTCCCACTCCTACGAGCAGTACTTC. Protein product: CASSQGASHSYEQYF.

Only a few counts were recorded for this clonotype. The genes are TRBV6-2 or TRBV6-3 and TRBJ1-1; no definite D call. This CDR3 contains 14 residues. V shed 5 bases and J shed 2 bases, with 12 bases lying between them. Germline V gives CDR1 MNHEY, CDR2 SVGEGT. Written as DNA, the CDR3 is TGTGCCAGCAGTCCCCTCGTAGGAAACACTGAAGCTTTCTTT. This encodes CASSPLVGNTEAFF.

Comments on this clonotype: The junction differs from germline at one of its ends, possibly a read error. The chain couples TRBV6-1 to TRBJ1-1; D perhaps matches TRBD1 (6 bases). Germline CDR1 is MNHNS and CDR2 is SASEGT. This CDR3 has 17 amino acids. In DNA, the CDR3 is TGTGCCAGCAGTCCCGACTTGACGGATCTAAGGGACACTGAAGCTTTCTTC. Residues: CASSPDLTDLRDTEAFF.

The gene calls are TRBV7-9 and TRBJ2-3, with D maybe TRBD1 (6 bases). This CDR3 has 15 residues. Trimming pared 6 bases from V and 2 bases from J, leaving 15 bases between. The V gene's germline CDR1 is SEHNR and CDR2 FQNEAQ (reference sequence). CDR3: CASRLPQGHTDTQYF. Here the CDR3 DNA reads TGTGCCAGCAGGTTGCCACAGGGCCACACAGATACGCAGTATTTT.

This clonotype appeared many times. This chain links TRBV7-6 with TRBJ2-1; 13 positions agree with TRBD2. The CDR3 spans 15 residues. Germline values: CDR1 SGHVS, CDR2 FNYEAQ. V trimming: 1 base; J trimming: 7 bases; junction bases outside the gene matches: 1. The CDR3, as DNA: TGTGCCAGCAGCTTAGGGGGACTAGCGGGAAATGAGCAGTTCTTC. Encoded protein: CASSLGGLAGNEQFF. Combining the CDR3 with reference TRBV7-6 and TRBJ2-1 gives the whole variable domain GAGVSQSPRYKVTKRGQDVALRCDPISGHVSLYWYRQALGQGPEFLTYFNYEAQQDKSGLPNDRFSAERPEGSISTLTIQRTEQRDSAMYRCASSLGGLAGNEQFFGPGTRLTVL.

The chain recombines TRBV28 with TRBJ2-3; either TRBD1 or TRBD2 may fit D (6 bases each). Germline V CDR1 and CDR2: MDHEN, SYDVKM. The CDR3 has 16 residues. Trimming shortened V by 4 bases and J by 3 bases, and 17 bases separated the two germline ends. CDR3 DNA sequence: TGTGCCAGCAGTTCAAATTTCGGGGGCCGGACAGATACGCAGTATTTT. As protein: CASSSNFGGRTDTQYF. Looking up the rest from reference TRBV28 and TRBJ2-3 gives the full variable domain: DVKVTQSSRYLVKRTGEKVFLECVQDMDHENMFWYRQDPGLGLRLIYFSYDVKMKEKGDIPEGYSVSREKKERFSLILESASTNQTSMYLCASSSNFGGRTDTQYFGPGTRLTVL.

The chain couples TRBV3-1 to TRBJ2-5, with 11 bases that match TRBD2. Germline V gene sequence: CDR1 LGHDT, CDR2 YNNKEL (reference sequence). The length of the CDR3 is 16 residues. The trim removed 4 bases at V and 2 bases at J, leaving 6 bases unmatched. Here the CDR3 reads CASSPASGGRQETQYF. CDR3 bases: TGTGCCAGCAGCCCGGCTAGCGGGGGGCGTCAAGAGACCCAGTACTTC.

This clonotype was seen a handful of times. The rearrangement uses TRBV2 and TRBJ1-5; tentatively, D is TRBD1 (5 bases). Germline loops: CDR1 SNHLY, CDR2 FYNNEI. The CDR3 runs 13 residues. V lost 11 bases and J lost 3, with 14 bases in between. CDR3 protein: CAVRRDFNQPQHF. For the CDR3, the DNA is TGTGCCGTCCGCCGGGACTTCAATCAGCCCCAGCATTTT.

V gene TRBV28 combines with J gene TRBJ2-1; 7 bases match TRBD1. The CDR3 covers 14 residues. Trimming at V came to 5 bases and at J to 5 bases, leaving 6 bases not matched to a gene. The germline gives CDR1 MDHEN, CDR2 SYDVKM. DNA of the CDR3: TGTGCCAGCAGTCCCCCTGACAGGGACAATGAGCAGTTCTTC. This codes for CASSPPDRDNEQFF. Variable domain in full (rest from reference TRBV28 and TRBJ2-1): DVKVTQSSRYLVKRTGEKVFLECVQDMDHENMFWYRQDPGLGLRLIYFSYDVKMKEKGDIPEGYSVSREKKERFSLILESASTNQTSMYLCASSPPDRDNEQFFGPGTRLTVL.

V and J are TRBV12-3 or TRBV12-4 and TRBJ2-1, with TRBD2 as a possible D gene (5 bases). This CDR3 contains 14 residues. V lost 7 bases, J lost 9 bases, and 19 bases lay in between. CDR3 sequence (DNA): TGTGCCAGCAATCGACGGACTGGAATGGGTGAGCAGTTCTTC. Its translation is CASNRRTGMGEQFF.

The chain employs TRBV29-1 and TRBJ2-5, with 7 nucleotides matching TRBD2. CDR1 is SQVTM, CDR2 ANQGSEA, per germline. CDR3 length: 12 amino acids. The ends lost 1 base at V and 4 bases at J; junction bases unmatched: 0. The CDR3 reads CSVEVAGETQYF. The DNA of the CDR3 is TGCAGCGTTGAAGTAGCGGGAGAGACCCAGTACTTC.

This clonotype was picked up a small number of times. The rearrangement uses TRBV29-1 and TRBJ1-1, with a tentative D call TRBD1 (6 bases). This CDR3 is 10 amino acids long. Germline V gene sequence: CDR1 SQVTM, CDR2 ANQGSEA. V was shortened by 7 bases and J by 10 bases, with 13 bases between the two germline ends. The CDR3 spells CSAQQGRAFF. Here the CDR3 DNA reads TGCAGCGCTCAACAGGGTCGAGCTTTCTTT. Full variable domain (rest looked up from reference TRBV29-1 and TRBJ1-1): SAVISQKPSRDICQRGTSLTIQCQVDSQVTMMFWYRQQPGQSLTLIATANQGSEATYESGFVIDKFPISRPNLTFSTLTVSNMSPEDSSIYLCSAQQGRAFFGQGTRLTVV.

This clonotype was detected many times. The chain uses TRBV20-1 and TRBJ1-2; 11 nucleotides match TRBD1. Germline V gene lookup returns CDR1 DFQATT and CDR2 SNEGSKA (reference sequence). The J segment lost 5 bases and the V segment lost 1 base, leaving 12 bases of the junction unmatched. This CDR3 has 17 residues. This chain's CDR3 is CSARGEERDRGEYGYTF. The CDR3 nucleotides read TGCAGTGCTAGAGGAGAGGAGAGGGACAGGGGGGAGTATGGCTACACCTTC.

The rearrangement joins TRBV7-6 to TRBJ1-1; D remains ambiguous. The CDR3 is made up of 15 amino acids. CDR1 and CDR2 (germline): SGHVS, FNYEAQ. Trimming removed 2 bases at V and 1 base at J, with 11 bases between. The CDR3 protein is CASSLYEIGNTEAFF. For the CDR3, the DNA is TGTGCCAGCAGCTTATATGAGATAGGGAACACTGAAGCTTTCTTT.

This clonotype was detected ten times or more. The rearrangement links TRBV7-9 to TRBJ2-1, with D possibly being TRBD1 (6 bases). Per the germline V gene, CDR1 is SEHNR and CDR2 is FQNEAQ (reference sequence). This CDR3 is 14 amino acids long. V lost 10 bases and J lost 3, with 16 bases in between. CDR3 sequence (DNA): TGTGCCACCCTGCCCCTAGGGGGCTACAATGAGCAGTTCTTC. The encoded protein is CATLPLGGYNEQFF.

This chain links TRBV11-2 with TRBJ2-3, with 8 bases lining up with TRBD1. CDR3 length: 14 residues. CDR1 and CDR2 from the germline V gene are SGHAT and FQNNGV. With V trimmed by 7 bases and J by 0 bases, 3 bases remained unmatched. The CDR3 loop is CASTQGASTDTQYF. DNA for the CDR3: TGTGCCAGCACCCAGGGGGCGAGCACAGATACGCAGTATTTT.

The sample holds a few counts of this clonotype. This sequence joins TRBV29-1 and TRBJ1-2; D perhaps matches TRBD1 (5 bases). The germline CDR1 and CDR2 sequences are SQVTM and ANQGSEA. Trimming took off 6 bases at V and 8 bases at J, with 16 bases between the two ends. CDR3 length equals 12 residues. The DNA for the CDR3 is TGCAGCGTCAAAGGGCAGGGCGGGGGCTACACCTTC. Its protein is CSVKGQGGGYTF. Using reference TRBV29-1 and TRBJ1-2 for the parts outside the CDR3, the full variable domain is SAVISQKPSRDICQRGTSLTIQCQVDSQVTMMFWYRQQPGQSLTLIATANQGSEATYESGFVIDKFPISRPNLTFSTLTVSNMSPEDSSIYLCSVKGQGGGYTFGSGTRLTVV.

This clonotype occurred many times. This rearrangement joins TRBV5-1 to TRBJ1-1; TRBD1 might be the D (5 bases). Germline V CDR1 and CDR2: SGHRS, YFSETQ. V was pared by 4 bases and J by 1 base, with 11 bases between. The CDR3 covers 14 residues. CDR3 coding DNA: TGCGCCAGCAGCGTAGGGGACCCGAACACTGAAGCTTTCTTT. Translation: CASSVGDPNTEAFF.